One sample yielded the 21 T cell receptor beta chains listed below, sequenced in a study of shared clonotypes between healthy human individuals. Here immunoSEQ multiplex PCR was the method, and the copy in TCRdb shows in-frame clones only, minus some. Here the sample spans millions of clones, 85% to 95% being singletons. Material: naive CD4+ T cells sorted from blood. Subset noted: CD45RA+ positively selected. Receptors were obtained from a young man in good health.

V usage is TRBV7-9 and J usage is TRBJ2-3, with a weak D call TRBD1 (5 bases). Germline-derived CDR1 and CDR2 are SEHNR and FQNEAQ (reference sequence). V shed 4 bases and J shed 9 bases, with 11 bases lying between them. This CDR3 contains 12 residues. CDR3 residues: CASSSQGGTQYF. As DNA, the CDR3 is TGTGCCAGCAGCTCCCAGGGCGGCACGCAGTATTTT.

The chain has TRBV5-1 and TRBJ2-5, with D perhaps TRBD1 (5 bases). V dropped 0 bases and J dropped 2 bases, with 8 bases sitting between them. Germline V gives CDR1 SGHRS, CDR2 YFSETQ. This CDR3 has 14 amino acids. CDR3 residues: CASSLARAQETQYF. DNA of the CDR3: TGCGCCAGCAGCTTGGCCAGGGCTCAAGAGACCCAGTACTTC.

J is TRBJ2-7 and V is TRBV20-1, with a possible D match to TRBD1 (5 bases). Germline assignment: CDR1 DFQATT and CDR2 SNEGSKA (reference sequence). With 6 bases removed from V and 6 bases from J, the gap between germline ends came to 9 bases. The CDR3 spans 10 residues. CDR3 sequence reads: CSAQDIEQYF. The CDR3 nucleotides are TGCAGTGCACAGGACATCGAGCAGTACTTC.

This chain connects TRBV7-9 to TRBJ1-1, with a tentative D call TRBD1 (6 bases). V was shortened by 5 bases and J by 1 base, with 11 bases between the two germline ends. The CDR3 runs 14 residues. Looked up from germline, CDR1 is SEHNR and CDR2 is FQNEAQ (reference sequence). The CDR3 DNA reads TGTGCCAGCAGCGCTGACAGGCCGAACACTGAAGCTTTCTTT. Amino acid sequence: CASSADRPNTEAFF. The full variable domain, rest sourced from reference TRBV7-9 and TRBJ1-1, is DTGVSQNPRHKITKRGQNVTFRCDPISEHNRLYWYRQTLGQGPEFLTYFQNEAQLEKSRLLSDRFSAERPKGSFSTLEIQRTEQGDSAMYLCASSADRPNTEAFFGQGTRLTVV.

V is TRBV18 and J is TRBJ2-2; D uncertain. Germline V CDR1 and CDR2: KGHSH, LQKENI. V gave up 6 bases and J gave up 5 bases, with 16 bases separating them. This CDR3 contains 15 residues. Here the CDR3 reads CASSTSPSWTGELFF. In nucleotides, the CDR3 is TGTGCCAGCTCCACCAGCCCTAGTTGGACCGGGGAGCTGTTTTTT.

This CDR3 reads CASSPPLNSGHSYEQYF. The CDR3 bases are TGTGCCAGCTCACCACCATTAAATAGCGGGCACTCCTACGAGCAGTACTTC. V and J are TRBV18 and TRBJ2-7, with 7 positions matching TRBD2. Trimming took 0 bases from V and 0 from J; bases not matched to a gene: 8. Germline-derived CDR1 and CDR2 are KGHSH and LQKENI. The CDR3 is 17 residues long. The entire variable domain, with the rest obtained from reference TRBV18 and TRBJ2-7, is as follows: NAGVMQNPRHLVRRRGQEARLRCSPMKGHSHVYWYRQLPEEGLKFMVYLQKENIIDESGMPKERFSAEFPKEGPSILRIQQVVRGDSAAYFCASSPPLNSGHSYEQYFGPGTRLTVT.

The V gene is TRBV5-1, the J gene TRBJ2-1; 7 nucleotides match TRBD1. Germline lookup yields CDR1 SGHRS and CDR2 YFSETQ. Losses at the gene ends were 4 bases for V and 5 bases for J; bases not matched to a gene: 9. CDR3 length equals 15 residues. CDR3 amino acids: CASSEGAIGNNEQFF. The CDR3 DNA reads TGCGCCAGCAGCGAGGGGGCGATTGGGAACAATGAGCAGTTCTTC.

On this clone itself: The sample has other DNA sequences that encode this CDR3 too. The CDR3 DNA is TGTGCCAGCAGCGGGACTAGCGGATCCTACAATGAGCAGTTCTTC. It codes for CASSGTSGSYNEQFF. The V and J genes are TRBV9 and TRBJ2-1, with 10 bases fitting TRBD2. CDR3 length: 15 amino acids. Trimming cost V 3 bases and J 1 base; bases outside gene matches: 1. Germline V CDR1 and CDR2: SGDLS, YYNGEE.

This chain joins TRBV6-5 and TRBJ2-7, with D possibly TRBD2 on 6 matching bases. This CDR3 spans 13 amino acids. Germline-derived CDR1 and CDR2 are MNHEY and SVGAGI. V lost 9 bases and J lost 7, with 19 bases in between. CDR3 residues: CASHLGSGGEQYF. The DNA for the CDR3 is TGTGCCAGTCATTTGGGTTCTGGGGGGGAGCAGTACTTC.

CDR3 DNA: TGCGCCAGCAGCTTGATGGCGATACCGGGCTCCACAGATACGCAGTATTTT. It codes for CASSLMAIPGSTDTQYF. The V call is TRBV5-1, the J call TRBJ2-3, with D unresolved. Trimming removed 1 base from V and 2 bases from J, with 17 bases in between. Germline values: CDR1 SGHRS, CDR2 YFSETQ. The CDR3 contains 17 residues.

This clone has more than one count but fewer than ten. V usage is TRBV10-3 and J usage is TRBJ1-2, with D possibly being TRBD1 (6 bases). Trimming cost V 3 bases and J 4 bases, with 9 bases left between them. CDR3 length: 13 amino acids. Per the germline V gene, CDR1 is ENHRY and CDR2 is SYGVKD. The CDR3 coding sequence is TGTGCCATCAGTGAAACAGGGAGCTATGGCTACACCTTC. Its protein is CAISETGSYGYTF.

V usage is TRBV5-1 and J usage is TRBJ2-2, with D unresolved. The V gene's germline CDR1 is SGHRS and CDR2 YFSETQ. Trimming removed 2 bases at V and 0 bases at J, with 11 bases between. This CDR3 has 16 amino acids. CDR3 sequence: CASSFISQANTGELFF. CDR3 bases: TGCGCCAGCAGCTTTATTTCCCAGGCGAACACCGGGGAGCTGTTTTTT.

This CDR3 reads CASSEEYGGGTQYF. CDR3 bases: TGTGCCAGCAGTGAAGAATACGGCGGGGGGACCCAGTACTTC. V gene TRBV2 combines with J gene TRBJ2-5, with 7 positions matching TRBD2. The trim removed 1 base at V and 7 bases at J, leaving 6 bases unmatched. Germline CDR1 SNHLY, CDR2 FYNNEI. This CDR3 contains 14 residues.

The chain uses TRBV6-5 and TRBJ1-2, with D maybe TRBD1 (5 bases). V lost 4 bases to trimming and J lost 6 bases, with 12 bases between them. Germline V lookup: CDR1 MNHEY, CDR2 SVGAGI. This CDR3 is 13 amino acids long. CDR3 bases: TGTGCCAGCAGTTGGGACCGTACCAATGGCTACACCTTC. Protein sequence: CASSWDRTNGYTF.

The chain is built from TRBV30 and TRBJ2-1; D unclear. The germline CDR1 and CDR2 sequences are GTSNPN and SVGIG (reference sequence). The CDR3 totals 11 residues. The ends were cut back, 1 base at V and 10 bases at J, with 8 bases in the middle. The chain's CDR3 is CAWSGSREQFF. The CDR3 coding sequence is TGTGCCTGGAGTGGCTCTAGGGAGCAGTTCTTC.

The chain is built from TRBV30 and TRBJ2-5; D gene ambiguous. The CDR3 spans 11 residues. In germline, CDR1 is GTSNPN, CDR2 SVGIG (reference sequence). V was shortened by 3 bases and J by 1 base, with 3 bases between the two germline ends. The DNA for the CDR3 is TGTGCCTGGAGAATCCAAGAGACCCAGTACTTC. Translating gives CAWRIQETQYF. Filled out from reference TRBV30 and TRBJ2-5, the complete variable domain reads SQTIHQWPATLVQPVGSPLSLECTVEGTSNPNLYWYRQAAGRGLQLLFYSVGIGQISSEVPQNLSASRPQDRQFILSSKKLLLSDSGFYLCAWRIQETQYFGPGTRLLVL.

This rearrangement joins TRBV2 to TRBJ2-4; a weak D match, TRBD1 (5 bases). Germline loops: CDR1 SNHLY, CDR2 FYNNEI. CDR3 length: 15 residues. Trimming removed 3 bases from V and 9 bases from J, with 18 bases in between. For the CDR3, the DNA is TGTGCCAGCAGTGAGAGTCAGGGTTACTTTGGCATTCAGTACTTC. Its translation is CASSESQGYFGIQYF.

The chain is built from TRBV7-2 and TRBJ1-5; D perhaps matches TRBD1 (6 bases). V gave up 1 base and J gave up 4 bases, with 11 bases separating them. The CDR3 has 15 amino acids. Germline V gene data show CDR1 as SGHTA and CDR2 as FQGNSA. This chain's CDR3 is CASSLVSGANQPQHF. CDR3 nucleotides: TGTGCCAGCAGCTTAGTGTCGGGGGCGAATCAGCCCCAGCATTTT.

The V and J genes are TRBV4-2 and TRBJ2-3; 7 positions match TRBD2. The length of the CDR3 is 15 residues. Trimming removed 1 base from V and 6 bases from J; junction bases left unmatched: 7. Germline-derived CDR1 and CDR2 are LGHNA and YNFKEQ. This chain's CDR3 is CASSQAGLVGDTQYF. As DNA, the CDR3 is TGTGCCAGCAGCCAAGCAGGACTAGTGGGTGATACGCAGTATTTT.

V gene TRBV18 combines with J gene TRBJ2-7, with D maybe TRBD2 (5 bases). Per germline, CDR1 KGHSH and CDR2 LQKENI. This CDR3 comprises 16 residues. The V end was cut by 4 bases, the J end by 0 bases, with 16 bases between. CDR3 protein: CASSRNSGLSSYEQYF. The CDR3 bases are TGTGCCAGCTCACGGAACAGCGGCCTCAGCTCCTACGAGCAGTACTTC. Combining the CDR3 with reference TRBV18 and TRBJ2-7 gives the whole variable domain NAGVMQNPRHLVRRRGQEARLRCSPMKGHSHVYWYRQLPEEGLKFMVYLQKENIIDESGMPKERFSAEFPKEGPSILRIQQVVRGDSAAYFCASSRNSGLSSYEQYFGPGTRLTVT.

This chain connects TRBV7-8 to TRBJ2-5; 8 nucleotides align to TRBD2. The junction had 9 bases not matched to a gene; V was cut back by 6 bases and J by 12 bases. This CDR3 contains 12 residues. The germline CDR1 and CDR2 sequences are SGHVS and FQNEAQ. This chain's CDR3 is CASRAAGAQEYF. The CDR3 coding sequence is TGTGCCAGCAGGGCAGCGGGGGCCCAAGAGTACTTC. Looking up the rest from reference TRBV7-8 and TRBJ2-5 gives the full variable domain: GAGVSQSPRYKVAKRGQDVALRCDPISGHVSLFWYQQALGQGPEFLTYFQNEAQLDKSGLPSDRFFAERPEGSVSTLKIQRTQQEDSAVYLCASRAAGAQEYFGPGTRLLVL.